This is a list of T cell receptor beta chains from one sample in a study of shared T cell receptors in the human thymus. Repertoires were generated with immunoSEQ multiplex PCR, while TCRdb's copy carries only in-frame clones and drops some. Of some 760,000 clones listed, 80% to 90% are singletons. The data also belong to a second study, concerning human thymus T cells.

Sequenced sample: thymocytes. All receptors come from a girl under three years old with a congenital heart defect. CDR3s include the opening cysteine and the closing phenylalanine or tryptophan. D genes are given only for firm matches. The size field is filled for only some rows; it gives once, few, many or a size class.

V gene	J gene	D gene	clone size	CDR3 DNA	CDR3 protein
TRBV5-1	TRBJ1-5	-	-	TGCGCCAGCAGCTTGGGCACAGGCTCGGAGAGACAGCCCCAGCATTTT	CASSLGTGSERQPQHF
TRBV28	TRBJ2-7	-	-	TGTGCCAGCAGGATAGGAGCCTACGAGCAGTACTTC	CASRIGAYEQYF
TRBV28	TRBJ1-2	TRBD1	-	TGTGCCAGCAGTCAGACAGGGTACTCTACTAACTATGGCTACACCTTC	CASSQTGYSTNYGYTF
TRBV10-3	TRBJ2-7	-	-	TGTGCCATCAGTGAGGACAGTACCTACGAGCAGTACTTC	CAISEDSTYEQYF
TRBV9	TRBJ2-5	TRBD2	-	TGTGCCAGCAGCCCCCCACTAGCGGGTAATCAAGAGACCCAGTACTTC	CASSPPLAGNQETQYF
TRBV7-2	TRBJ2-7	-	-	TGTGCCAGCAGCACAAGGACTCAGGGGCTAGGCTACGAGCAGTACTTC	CASSTRTQGLGYEQYF
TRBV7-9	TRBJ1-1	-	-	TGTGCCAGCAGCTTGTGGGGGGAGAAGAACACTGAAGCTTTCTTT	CASSLWGEKNTEAFF
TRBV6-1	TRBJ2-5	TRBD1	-	TGTGCCAGCAGTGCTCCGGGACAGGGGTACCAAGAGACCCAGTACTTC	CASSAPGQGYQETQYF
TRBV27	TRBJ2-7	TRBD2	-	TGTGCCAGCATGGGGCTAGCGGGGAGGTACGAGCAGTACTTC	CASMGLAGRYEQYF
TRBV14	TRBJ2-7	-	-	TGTGCCAGCAGCCAATCGGGACACAGGAGCTCCTACGAGCAGTACTTC	CASSQSGHRSSYEQYF
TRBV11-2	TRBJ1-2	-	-	TGTGCCAGCAGCCCATTGGGGCTTCCTAACTATGGCTACACCTTC	CASSPLGLPNYGYTF
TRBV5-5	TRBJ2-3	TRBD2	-	TGTGCCAGCAGCTTAAGGGGAGGGTCAGATACGCAGTATTTT	CASSLRGGSDTQYF
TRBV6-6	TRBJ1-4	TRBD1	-	TGTGCCAGCAGTCCCCGGACAGGCGTGAGAGAAAAACTGTTTTTT	CASSPRTGVREKLFF
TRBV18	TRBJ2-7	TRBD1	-	TGTGCCAGCTCACCACCGGACAGGGCCACATACGAGCAGTACTTC	CASSPPDRATYEQYF
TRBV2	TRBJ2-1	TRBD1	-	TGTGCCAGCAGTGATAGGACAGGGCCGTACAATGAGCAGTTCTTC	CASSDRTGPYNEQFF
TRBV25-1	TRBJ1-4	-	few	TGTGCCAGCAGTGAATCCATACACGGACTACATGAAAAACTGTTTTTT	CASSESIHGLHEKLFF
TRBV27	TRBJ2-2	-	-	TGTGCCAGCAGTTTCCCCGGGTTAGGGCTGTTTTTT	CASSFPGLGLFF
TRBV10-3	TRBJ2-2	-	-	TGTGCCATCAGTGCGGTGCCCCGGGAGCTGTTTTTT	CAISAVPRELFF
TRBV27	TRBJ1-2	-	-	TGTGCCAGCGCCTTCTCCAGGGACTCCTATGGCTACACCTTC	CASAFSRDSYGYTF
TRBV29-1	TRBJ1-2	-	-	TGCAGCGTTGAAAGGGAGAGTCGTTATGGCTACACCTTC	CSVERESRYGYTF
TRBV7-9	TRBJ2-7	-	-	TGTGCCAGCAGCTTAGGACAGTCCCCGCACTCCGAGCAGTACTTC	CASSLGQSPHSEQYF
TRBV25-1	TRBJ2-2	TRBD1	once	TGTGCCAGCAGCACCGGGACAGGGGAGCCCGGGGAGCTGTTTTTT	CASSTGTGEPGELFF
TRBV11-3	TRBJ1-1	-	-	TGTGCCAGCAGCCGGGGAGGGGTGAACACTGAAGCTTTCTTT	CASSRGGVNTEAFF
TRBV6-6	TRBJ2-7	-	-	TGTGCCAGCATGTCAGGGGCCTACGAGCAGTACTTC	CASMSGAYEQYF
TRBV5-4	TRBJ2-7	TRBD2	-	TGTGCCAGCAGCTTGCCTCTGTCTAGCGGGGGGCTATACGAGCAGTACTTC	CASSLPLSSGGLYEQYF
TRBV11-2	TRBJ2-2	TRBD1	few	TGTGCCAGCAGCTCCCCGGGACAGGGGATAGGCGGGGAGCTGTTTTTT	CASSSPGQGIGGELFF
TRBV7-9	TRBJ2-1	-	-	TGTGCCAGCAGTCTAGGGTGGGACAACGGCTACAATGAGCAGTTCTTC	CASSLGWDNGYNEQFF
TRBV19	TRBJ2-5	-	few	TGTGCCAGTAGTATAGCGGGCGGCAGGGCAATTCAAGAGACCCAGTACTTC	CASSIAGGRAIQETQYF
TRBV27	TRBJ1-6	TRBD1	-	TGTGCCAGCAGTTTATATGACAGGGAGCATTCGCCCCTCCACTTT	CASSLYDREHSPLHF
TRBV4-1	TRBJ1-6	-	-	TGCGCCAGCAGCGACCGCGGTAGCGAAGATTCACCCCTCCACTTT	CASSDRGSEDSPLHF
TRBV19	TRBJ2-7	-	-	TGTGCCAGTAGTCTGCCCTGGCGACACCCCGCCTACGAGCAGTACTTC	CASSLPWRHPAYEQYF
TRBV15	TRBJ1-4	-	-	TGTGCCACCAGCCGATGTGTTTCAGGGGAAAAACTGTTTTTT	CATSRCVSGEKLFF
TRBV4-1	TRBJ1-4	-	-	TGCGCCAGCAGCCAAGTCGTCATCGGTCTGGAGGGCGTGAGTGAAAAACTGTTTTTT	CASSQVVIGLEGVSEKLFF
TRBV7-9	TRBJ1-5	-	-	TGTGCCAGCAGCCCAGGGTATAGCAATCAGCCCCAGCATTTT	CASSPGYSNQPQHF
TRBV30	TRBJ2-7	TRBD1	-	TGTGCCTGGAGTTTCCCGGGACAGGGGGTAAGGGACGAGCAGTACTTC	CAWSFPGQGVRDEQYF
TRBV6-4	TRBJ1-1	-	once	TGTGCCAGCAGTGCGGCTCCAATCATGGAGTCTAACACTGAAGCTTTCTTT	CASSAAPIMESNTEAFF
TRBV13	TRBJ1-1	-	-	TGTGCCAGCAGCCCCTTTATACCCTGTCCGGGGACTGAAGCTTTCTTT	CASSPFIPCPGTEAFF
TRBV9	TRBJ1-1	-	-	TGTGCCAGCAGCCAGGCCCAGGGGCCGGTGGGCACTGAAGCTTTCTTT	CASSQAQGPVGTEAFF
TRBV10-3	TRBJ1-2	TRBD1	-	TGTGCCATCAGTGAGGACAGGGGAGATGGCTACACCTTC	CAISEDRGDGYTF
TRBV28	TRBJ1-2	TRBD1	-	TGTGCCAGCAGTTTAATATATGCCCCGGGACAGGGGGCACATGGCTACACCTTC	CASSLIYAPGQGAHGYTF
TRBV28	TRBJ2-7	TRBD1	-	TGTGCCAGCAGTTTACGACCACGGGACAGACCCTACGAGCAGTACTTC	CASSLRPRDRPYEQYF
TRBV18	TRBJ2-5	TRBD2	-	TGTGCCAGCTCACCCCACCTACGGGAGGGGACCGAAGAGACCCAGTACTTC	CASSPHLREGTEETQYF
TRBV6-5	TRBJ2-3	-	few	TGTGCCAGCAGTTTAGCAGATACGCAGTATTTT	CASSLADTQYF
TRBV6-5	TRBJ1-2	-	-	TGTGCCAGCAGTTATAGTCCCGGGGGCTATGGCTACACCTTC	CASSYSPGGYGYTF
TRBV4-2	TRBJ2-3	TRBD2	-	TGTGCCAGCAGCCAAGGTAGCGGGGGACCCGTGGGGCAGTATTTT	CASSQGSGGPVGQYF
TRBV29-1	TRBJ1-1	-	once	TGCAGCGTTGAAGATCGGGGGGCCACTGAAGCTTTCTTT	CSVEDRGATEAFF
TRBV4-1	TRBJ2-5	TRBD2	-	TGCGCCAGCAGCCGACCCGGGACTACAGAAGAGACCCAGTACTTC	CASSRPGTTEETQYF
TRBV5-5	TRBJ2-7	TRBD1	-	TGTGCCAGCAGCGTAAGGGACAGGTCCTACGAGCAGTACTTC	CASSVRDRSYEQYF
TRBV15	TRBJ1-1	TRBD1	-	TGTGCCACCAGCAGAGAGGGGACAGCAGGAGCTTTCTTT	CATSREGTAGAFF
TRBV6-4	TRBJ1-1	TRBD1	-	TGTGCCAGCAGTGAAGGTCATAAAATAGGGGGCAACACTGAAGCTTTCTTT	CASSEGHKIGGNTEAFF
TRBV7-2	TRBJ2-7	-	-	TGTGCCAGCAGCCCCCGGGGTCCCTACGAGCAGTACTTC	CASSPRGPYEQYF
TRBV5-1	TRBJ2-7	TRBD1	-	TGCGCCAGCAGCTCGGGAAGGGGGCGCTTGGGAGAGCAGTACTTC	CASSSGRGRLGEQYF
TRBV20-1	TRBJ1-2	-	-	TGCAGTGCTAGCAGGGATTATGGCTACACCTTC	CSASRDYGYTF
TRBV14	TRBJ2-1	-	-	TGTGCCAGCAGCTCCTCGGTATGGAATGAGCAGTTCTTC	CASSSSVWNEQFF
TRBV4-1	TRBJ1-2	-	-	TGCGCCAGCAGCCAAAAGGGGCAGGCAGCCGCTACTAACTATGGCTACACCTTC	CASSQKGQAAATNYGYTF
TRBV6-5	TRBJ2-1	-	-	TGTGCCAGCAGTTACTCGAGACTACCTGAGGATGAGCAGTTCTTC	CASSYSRLPEDEQFF
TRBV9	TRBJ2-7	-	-	TGTGCCAGCAGCGCAGACAGCTCCTACGAGCAGTACTTC	CASSADSSYEQYF
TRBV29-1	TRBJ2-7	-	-	TGCAGCGTCCGAACCGCCAGGGGCCCCTACGAGCAGTACTTC	CSVRTARGPYEQYF
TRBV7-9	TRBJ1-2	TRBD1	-	TGTGCCAGCAGCTTGACAGGGAACTTAAACTATGGCTACACCTTC	CASSLTGNLNYGYTF